Here is one T cell receptor beta chain with its context. The authors' processing: Estimation of nucleated cell counts was performed using reference gene primer amplification. Assay: immunoSEQ multiplex PCR; the TCRdb copy retains only in-frame clones and omits some. V, J and clone size are taken as reported in that table, and D and trimming were inferred from the DNA itself. The data contain approximately 90,000 clones, around 75% of them seen just once; the ten biggest clones take up approximately 24%. Germline lookup yields CDR1 SGHRS and CDR2 YFSETQ. The CDR3 sequence is 15 residues long. The J segment lost 2 bases and the V segment lost 7 bases, leaving 9 bases of the junction unmatched. This sample stems from a study of blood T cell repertoires in COVID-19. Turning to the study itself: The samples span acute and convalescent COVID-19 from the United States, Italy and Spain. Nucleic acid was either cDNA or gDNA, and it came from T cells, B-cell-depleted T cells, or PBMCs.

The origin of this receptor is a human donor in a cohort sampled during active COVID-19. The chain recombines TRBV5-1 with TRBJ2-3, with 8 bases identical to TRBD2. Material: peripheral blood. CDR3 nucleotides: TGCGCCAGCTGCGTGCTGACTAGCGACACAGATACGCAGTATTTT. This codes for CASCVLTSDTDTQYF.